The rows below give T cell receptor beta chains drawn from one sample of a study of CD8 T cells in ankylosing spondylitis. Via MiXCR, TCRdb re-called the 5' RACE reads, giving one row per CDR3 protein. Of just over 300,000 distinct CDR3 sequences listed, roughly 20% are singletons. The sequencing sample was made of blood, either unsorted or a sorted T cell fraction (not recorded which). Receptors were obtained from a female donor with ankylosing spondylitis or in good health (not recorded which). CDR3s include the opening cysteine and the closing phenylalanine or tryptophan. The order of the fields is CDR3 protein, CDR3 DNA, J gene, V gene, D gene, clone size. The D gene is left open where the match is weak. Clone size is not always given. Where it is, it says once, few, many or a class for expanded clones.

CSARTGLAGGSYNEQFF	TGCAGTGCTAGAACCGGACTAGCGGGAGGCTCCTACAATGAGCAGTTCTTC	TRBJ2-1	TRBV20-1	TRBD2	few
CASSTGTRNTGELFF	TGCGCCAGCAGCACCGGGACACGGAACACCGGGGAGCTGTTTTTT	TRBJ2-2	TRBV5-1	.	few
CASSRTPGAGNTGELFF	TGTGCCAGCAGCCGTACTCCGGGAGCGGGCAACACCGGGGAGCTGTTTTTT	TRBJ2-2	TRBV7-2	.	.
CASSPRLSDTGELFF	TGTGCCAGCAGCCCAAGACTATCCGACACCGGGGAGCTGTTTTTT	TRBJ2-2	TRBV4-2	.	few
CSARDLAGPRVYEQYF	TGCAGTGCTAGAGACCTGGCGGGACCCAGAGTTTACGAGCAGTACTTC	TRBJ2-7	TRBV20-1	.	.
CASSRPHLGPNEQFF	TGTGCCAGCAGCCGCCCCCATCTAGGGCCCAATGAGCAGTTCTTC	TRBJ2-1	TRBV6-1	.	.
CASSSGPGTEAFF	TGTGCCAGCAGTTCCGGGCCAGGGACTGAAGCTTTCTTT	TRBJ1-1	TRBV12-3/TRBV12-4	.	many
CASSLEVGKLFF	TGTGCCAGCAGCTTGGAAGTTGGAAAACTGTTTTTT	TRBJ1-4	TRBV5-4	.	once
CASSLEQVYEQYF	TGCGCCAGCAGCTTGGAACAGGTCTACGAGCAGTACTTC	TRBJ2-7	TRBV5-1	.	few
CASGPFDRGGGKNIQYF	TGTGCCAGCGGACCATTCGACAGGGGTGGGGGCAAAAACATTCAGTACTTC	TRBJ2-4	TRBV2	TRBD1	.
CSARGGLYGYTF	TGCAGTGCTAGAGGAGGACTGTATGGCTACACCTTC	TRBJ1-2	TRBV20-1	.	many
CSARVRERFSYEQYF	TGCAGTGCTAGAGTAAGAGAGCGGTTTTCCTACGAGCAGTACTTC	TRBJ2-7	TRBV20-1	.	.
CASESGLGELFF	TGTGCCAGCGAATCCGGACTGGGGGAGCTGTTTTTT	TRBJ2-2	TRBV7-9	.	.
CASSEFGGYEQYF	TGTGCCAGCAGTGAGTTCGGAGGATACGAGCAGTACTTC	TRBJ2-7	TRBV25-1	.	.
CASSEGTVAKNIQYF	TGTGCCAGCAGTGAGGGAACAGTAGCCAAAAACATTCAGTACTTC	TRBJ2-4	TRBV2	.	.
CATSAPGGGRGTGELFF	TGTGCCACCAGTGCCCCCGGAGGCGGGAGGGGCACCGGGGAGCTGTTTTTT	TRBJ2-2	TRBV24-1	TRBD2	.
CASSLALGQETQYF	TGCGCCAGCAGCTTGGCCCTGGGCCAAGAGACCCAGTACTTC	TRBJ2-5	TRBV5-1	.	.
CASSFQGNRYGYTF	TGTGCCAGCAGTTTTCAGGGGAATCGCTATGGCTACACCTTC	TRBJ1-2	TRBV12-3/TRBV12-4	.	few
CASSPETGANEKLFF	TGTGCCAGCTCACCGGAAACCGGGGCTAATGAAAAACTGTTTTTT	TRBJ1-4	TRBV18	.	few
CATSDPQETQYF	TGTGCCACCAGTGATCCCCAAGAGACCCAGTACTTC	TRBJ2-5	TRBV24-1	.	few
CASSQEAGLGEQYF	TGTGCCAGCAGCCAAGAGGCGGGTCTAGGCGAGCAGTACTTC	TRBJ2-7	TRBV3-1	.	.
CASSLERIGTQYF	TGTGCCAGCAGCTTAGAGCGGATAGGGACCCAGTACTTC	TRBJ2-5	TRBV7-6	.	few
CASSQDLPTGGEYEQYF	TGCGCCAGCAGCCAAGACTTACCTACAGGGGGCGAATACGAGCAGTACTTC	TRBJ2-7	TRBV4-3	TRBD1	many
CSAGGRSYEQYF	TGCAGTGCCGGGGGGCGCTCCTACGAGCAGTACTTC	TRBJ2-7	TRBV20-1	.	.
CASSPGQGYNEQFF	TGTGCCAGCAGCCCGGGACAGGGGTACAATGAGCAGTTCTTC	TRBJ2-1	TRBV11-3	TRBD1	many
CSALGETSTDTQYF	TGCAGTGCCCTGGGGGAGACTAGCACAGATACGCAGTATTTT	TRBJ2-3	TRBV20-1	.	.
CASSEITGELFF	TGTGCCAGCAGCGAGATCACCGGGGAGCTGTTTTTT	TRBJ2-2	TRBV3-1	.	.
CASSKAPRRDINQPQHF	TGTGCCAGCAGCAAAGCACCCCGCCGGGACATAAATCAGCCCCAGCATTTT	TRBJ1-5	TRBV21-1	.	.
CASRQDSTSFYGYTF	TGCGCCAGCAGACAGGACAGCACATCCTTCTATGGCTACACCTTC	TRBJ1-2	TRBV5-1	.	once
CASSHGLAGGWGTTDTQYF	TGCGCCAGCAGCCATGGACTAGCGGGAGGATGGGGAACCACAGATACGCAGTATTTT	TRBJ2-3	TRBV4-1	TRBD2	few
CAMRPAGAGDEQFF	TGTGCCATGCGGCCAGCGGGAGCTGGGGATGAGCAGTTCTTC	TRBJ2-1	TRBV10-3	TRBD2	many
CSARRGFGYTF	TGCAGTGCTAGACGAGGGTTTGGCTACACCTTC	TRBJ1-2	TRBV20-1	.	few
CSVTTGLYEQYF	TGCAGCGTTACGACAGGGCTCTACGAGCAGTACTTC	TRBJ2-7	TRBV29-1	TRBD1	.
CSASPRSDYGYTF	TGCAGTGCTAGTCCGCGGTCGGACTATGGCTACACCTTC	TRBJ1-2	TRBV20-1	.	few
CSACYRMNTEAFF	TGCAGTGCTTGTTACAGGATGAACACTGAAGCTTTCTTT	TRBJ1-1	TRBV20-1	.	.
CASSRREGYEQFF	TGTGCCAGCAGTCGCAGGGAGGGCTATGAGCAGTTCTTC	TRBJ2-1	TRBV27	TRBD2	.
CASSFSSGPDYEQYF	TGTGCCAGCAGCTTCTCAAGCGGGCCAGACTACGAGCAGTACTTC	TRBJ2-7	TRBV3-1	.	.
CSATSGSNEQFF	TGCAGTGCTACCTCGGGTAGCAATGAGCAGTTCTTC	TRBJ2-1	TRBV20-1	.	.
CASSTGTEQETQYF	TGCGCCAGCAGCACCGGGACCGAGCAAGAGACCCAGTACTTC	TRBJ2-5	TRBV5-1	.	.
CASNSSGNYNEQFF	TGTGCCAGCAATTCGAGCGGGAACTACAATGAGCAGTTCTTC	TRBJ2-1	TRBV7-9	TRBD2	.
CSVATSGSAYEQYF	TGCAGCGTTGCGACTAGCGGGAGCGCCTACGAGCAGTACTTC	TRBJ2-7	TRBV29-1	TRBD2	many
CSAGRTVENIQYF	TGCAGTGCCGGCAGGACAGTAGAAAACATTCAGTACTTC	TRBJ2-4	TRBV20-1	.	many
CASSLSSAPYGYTF	TGTGCCAGCAGTTTATCGTCAGCCCCCTATGGCTACACCTTC	TRBJ1-2	TRBV12-3/TRBV12-4	.	.
CASSLDLRAEAFF	TGTGCTAGCAGCTTAGATCTAAGGGCTGAAGCTTTCTTT	TRBJ1-1	TRBV7-7	.	few
CSARGDPIAEKLFF	TGCAGTGCTAGGGGGGATCCTATTGCAGAAAAACTGTTTTTT	TRBJ1-4	TRBV20-1	.	few
CASSPPGTTYEQYF	TGTGCCAGCAGCCCCCCCGGGACTACCTACGAGCAGTACTTC	TRBJ2-7	TRBV5-4	TRBD2	few
CASSLVGQGQETQYF	TGTGCCAGCAGCTTAGTGGGCCAGGGCCAAGAGACCCAGTACTTC	TRBJ2-5	TRBV7-2	.	.
CASSFSGPLNF	TGTGCCAGCAGCTTCTCCGGGCCCCTGAACTTC	TRBJ2-7	TRBV7-9	.	few
CSARDRVGWAYEQYF	TGCAGTGCTAGAGATAGGGTAGGCTGGGCCTACGAGCAGTACTTC	TRBJ2-7	TRBV20-1	.	.
CASSGTTYEQYF	TGTGCCAGCAGCGGGACTACCTACGAGCAGTACTTC	TRBJ2-7	TRBV2	TRBD2	many
CASSSKLAGDDTQYF	TGTGCCAGCAGCTCCAAACTAGCGGGAGACGATACGCAGTATTTT	TRBJ2-3	TRBV7-9	TRBD2	.
CASSLDGRGPYEQYF	TGTGCCAGCAGCTTAGACGGCAGGGGGCCCTACGAGCAGTACTTC	TRBJ2-7	TRBV13	TRBD1	.
CASSEWSSGRGSSYNEQFF	TGTGCCAGCAGTGAATGGTCTAGCGGGAGAGGAAGCTCCTACAATGAGCAGTTCTTC	TRBJ2-1	TRBV25-1	TRBD2	.
CASSLANNQPQHF	TGTGCCAGCAGCTTAGCGAACAATCAGCCCCAGCATTTT	TRBJ1-5	TRBV7-6	.	.
CASSGSGTFYNEQFF	TGTGCCAGCAGCGGATCCGGGACTTTTTACAATGAGCAGTTCTTC	TRBJ2-1	TRBV7-8	.	.
CSVRKTEETQYF	TGCAGCGTCCGAAAGACGGAAGAGACCCAGTACTTC	TRBJ2-5	TRBV29-1	.	few
CAISAALAVQETQYF	TGTGCCATCAGTGCGGCACTAGCGGTCCAAGAGACCCAGTACTTC	TRBJ2-5	TRBV10-3	TRBD2	.
CASSNAGGLGQPQHF	TGTGCCAGCAGTAACGCGGGGGGTTTGGGTCAGCCCCAGCATTTT	TRBJ1-5	TRBV2	.	.